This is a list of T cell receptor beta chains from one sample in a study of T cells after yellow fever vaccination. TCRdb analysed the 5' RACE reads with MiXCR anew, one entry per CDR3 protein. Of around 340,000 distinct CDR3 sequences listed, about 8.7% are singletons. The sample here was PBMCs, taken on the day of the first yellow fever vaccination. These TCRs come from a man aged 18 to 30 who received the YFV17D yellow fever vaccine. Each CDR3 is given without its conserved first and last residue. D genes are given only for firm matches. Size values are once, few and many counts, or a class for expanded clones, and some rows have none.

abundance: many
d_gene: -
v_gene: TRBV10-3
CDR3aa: AIRDSYNSPLH

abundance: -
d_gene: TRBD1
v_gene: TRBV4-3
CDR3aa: ASRSTGTVNEKLF

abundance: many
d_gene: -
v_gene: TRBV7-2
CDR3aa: ASSFSGTYNEQF

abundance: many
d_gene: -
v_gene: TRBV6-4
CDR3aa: ASSDLRSGQY

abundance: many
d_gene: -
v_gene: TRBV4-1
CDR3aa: ASSQGRGATDTQY

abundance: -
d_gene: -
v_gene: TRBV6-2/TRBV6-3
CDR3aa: ASRASIRAYSEQF

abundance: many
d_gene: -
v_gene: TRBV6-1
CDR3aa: ASRGAMDEKLF

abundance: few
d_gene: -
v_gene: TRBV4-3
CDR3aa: ASSQDGVTHNYGYT

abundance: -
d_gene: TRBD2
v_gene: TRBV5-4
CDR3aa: ASSLKTSGGDTQY

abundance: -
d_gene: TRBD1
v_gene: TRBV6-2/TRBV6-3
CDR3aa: AGRTGETTGELF

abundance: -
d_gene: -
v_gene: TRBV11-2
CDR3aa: ASSLGVAAGANVLT

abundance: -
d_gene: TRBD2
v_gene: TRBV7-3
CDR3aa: ASSPGLAGGYTDTQY

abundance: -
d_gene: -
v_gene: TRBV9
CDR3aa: ASSVDVGRGNTEAF

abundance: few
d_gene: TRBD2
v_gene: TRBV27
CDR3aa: ASSPARTSGDFSTDTQY

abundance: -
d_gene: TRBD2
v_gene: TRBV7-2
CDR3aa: ASSPRSGGGVRETQY

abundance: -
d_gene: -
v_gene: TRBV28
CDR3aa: ASRSPQGFGDTQY

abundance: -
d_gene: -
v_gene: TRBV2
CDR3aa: ASSEGGATQY

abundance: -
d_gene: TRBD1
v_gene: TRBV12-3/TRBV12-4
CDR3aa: ASSLETGRRQPQH

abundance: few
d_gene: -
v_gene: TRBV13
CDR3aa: ASSLGDGIWY

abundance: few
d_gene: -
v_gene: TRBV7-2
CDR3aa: ASSLAYGTSPYGYT

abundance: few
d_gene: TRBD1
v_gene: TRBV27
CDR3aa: ASSLRTGDNSPLH

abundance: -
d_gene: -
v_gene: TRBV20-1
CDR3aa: SASRGFGYT

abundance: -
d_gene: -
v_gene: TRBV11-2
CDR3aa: ASSSRGQSYNEQF

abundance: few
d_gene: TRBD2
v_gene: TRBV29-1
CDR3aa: SVESLAGDPSSYNEQF

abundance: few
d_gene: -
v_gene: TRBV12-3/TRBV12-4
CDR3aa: ASSYGPYEQY

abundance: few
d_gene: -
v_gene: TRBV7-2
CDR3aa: ASSSRAVPSYNEQF

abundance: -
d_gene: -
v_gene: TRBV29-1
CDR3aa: SGRAGLNEQF

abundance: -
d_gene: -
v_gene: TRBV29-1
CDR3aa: SGTENTEAF

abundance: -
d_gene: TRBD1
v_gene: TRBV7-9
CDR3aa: ATPRDRGFEQF

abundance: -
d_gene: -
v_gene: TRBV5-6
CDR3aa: ARSPRDICWQY

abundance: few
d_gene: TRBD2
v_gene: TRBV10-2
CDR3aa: ASSDLAGPPGEQY

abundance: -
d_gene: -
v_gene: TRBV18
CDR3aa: ASSPGQATYGYT

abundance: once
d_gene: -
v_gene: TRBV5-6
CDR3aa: ASSFFRGNEQF

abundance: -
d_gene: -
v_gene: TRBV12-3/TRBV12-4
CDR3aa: ASSQAEGPRAF

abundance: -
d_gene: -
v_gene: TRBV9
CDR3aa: ASTGNFYGYT

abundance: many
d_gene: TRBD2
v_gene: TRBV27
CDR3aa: ASSPGLVGTGELF

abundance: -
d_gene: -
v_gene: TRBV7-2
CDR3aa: ASSLGVFGGINQPQH

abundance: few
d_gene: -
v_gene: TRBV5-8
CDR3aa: ASSLARGGLANYGYT

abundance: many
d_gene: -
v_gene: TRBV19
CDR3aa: ASSIGGNTEAF

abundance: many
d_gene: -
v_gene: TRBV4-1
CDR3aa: ASAPQRASIGGDFGGELF